These 8 T cell receptor beta chains share one sample of origin, sequenced in a study of blood T cells in healthy people across ages (dated by TCRdb to about 2015). Receptor libraries were prepared by 5' RACE. The listed sequencing device is Illumina HiSeq 2500. A second PCR of about 6 to 12 cycles was run with a J-beta primer mix and a sample-barcoded 5' primer. TCRdb reprocessed the public reads (quality trimming at Q25 with fastp, clone calling with MiXCR) and kept in-frame beta chains. One record per CDR3 amino acid sequence lists the most common genes and DNA. The sample table lists fewer than 1 million distinct CDR3 sequences, approximately 48% of them with a count of one. Of the sample, roughly 18% is held by the ten largest clones. The source material was blood. These receptor sequences come from a man aged 60-69 years in good health.

The gene calls are TRBV7-2 and TRBJ2-7; no firm D call. The end of the DNA is better explained by TRBJ2-5, so the J call may be wrong. Germline V CDR1 and CDR2: SGHTA, FQGNSA. The CDR3 totals 12 residues. This CDR3 is CASSYQGETQYF. CDR3 nucleotides: TGTGCCAGCAGCTACCAAGGGGAGACCCAGTACTTC.

The genes are TRBV6-2 or TRBV6-3 and TRBJ1-5; the D gene is possibly TRBD1 (5 bases). Trimming took 4 bases from V and 2 from J, leaving 15 bases between them. This CDR3 is 16 amino acids long. Germline loops: CDR1 MNHEY, CDR2 SVGEGT. CDR3 in amino acids: CASSLNSGKRNQPQHF. CDR3 DNA sequence: TGTGCCAGCAGTTTAAACTCAGGGAAACGCAATCAGCCCCAGCATTTT.

The V call is TRBV3-1, the J call TRBJ2-4; 11 nucleotides align to TRBD2. The J call may be incorrect, as the DNA end agrees better with TRBJ2-7. Germline loops: CDR1 LGHDT, CDR2 YNNKEL (reference sequence). The CDR3 has 16 amino acids. The CDR3, as DNA: TGTGCCAGCAGCCAAGGCGGGGGACTAGCGGTTCACGAGCAGTACTTC. Protein sequence: CASSQGGGLAVHEQYF.

The chain is built from TRBV12-3 or TRBV12-4 and TRBJ1-4, with unresolved D. The CDR3 runs to 15 residues. Deletions cut 4 bases from V and 0 bases from J, with 9 bases between. For the CDR3, the DNA is TGTGCCAGCAGTTCAAAGGCAGCAACTAATGAAAAACTGTTTTTT. Its protein product is CASSSKAATNEKLFF.

V is TRBV7-9 and J is TRBJ2-1; TRBD1 matches at 7 bases. This CDR3 contains 15 residues. Per the germline V gene, CDR1 is SEHNR and CDR2 is FQNEAQ (reference sequence). J was trimmed by 7 bases and V by 1 base; bases with no gene match: 7. CDR3: CASSLVETGSNEQFF. The CDR3, as DNA: TGTGCCAGCAGCTTAGTGGAGACAGGGTCAAATGAGCAGTTCTTC.

The table lists this clonotype with many counts. This chain connects TRBV7-2 to TRBJ2-7, with D possibly TRBD2 on 7 matching bases. V dropped 1 base and J dropped 0 bases, with 13 bases sitting between them. The CDR3 sequence is 16 residues long. The germline V gene encodes CDR1 SGHTA and CDR2 FQGNSA. CDR3 coding DNA: TGTGCCAGCAGCTTAGGGGGGGGCGCAAGCTCCTACGAGCAGTACTTC. This encodes CASSLGGGASSYEQYF.

This clonotype was recorded once. The V gene is TRBV5-1, the J gene TRBJ1-4, with D perhaps TRBD1 (6 bases). The V end lost 4 bases, the J end lost 8 bases, and 18 bases lay between the germline ends. Germline CDR1 SGHRS, CDR2 YFSETQ. The CDR3 runs to 15 residues. The CDR3 loop is CASSEQGAGGEKLFF. The CDR3 coding sequence is TGCGCCAGCAGCGAACAGGGAGCGGGTGGAGAAAAACTGTTTTTT. The variable domain in full, with the rest retrieved from reference TRBV5-1 and TRBJ1-4, is KAGVTQTPRYLIKTRGQQVTLSCSPISGHRSVSWYQQTPGQGLQFLFEYFSETQRNKGNFPGRFSGRQFSNSRSEMNVSTLELGDSALYLCASSEQGAGGEKLFFGSGTQLSVL.

In its sample, this clonotype was seen a few times. V gene TRBV5-1 combines with J gene TRBJ2-7, with D perhaps matching TRBD1 or TRBD2 (5 bases each). Trimming removed 9 bases at V and 0 bases at J, with 13 bases between. The CDR3 runs 13 residues. CDR1 is SGHRS and CDR2 is YFSETQ in the germline V gene. CDR3 residues: CANGTTSSYEQYF. CDR3 sequence (DNA): TGCGCCAACGGGACCACGAGCTCCTACGAGCAGTACTTC.